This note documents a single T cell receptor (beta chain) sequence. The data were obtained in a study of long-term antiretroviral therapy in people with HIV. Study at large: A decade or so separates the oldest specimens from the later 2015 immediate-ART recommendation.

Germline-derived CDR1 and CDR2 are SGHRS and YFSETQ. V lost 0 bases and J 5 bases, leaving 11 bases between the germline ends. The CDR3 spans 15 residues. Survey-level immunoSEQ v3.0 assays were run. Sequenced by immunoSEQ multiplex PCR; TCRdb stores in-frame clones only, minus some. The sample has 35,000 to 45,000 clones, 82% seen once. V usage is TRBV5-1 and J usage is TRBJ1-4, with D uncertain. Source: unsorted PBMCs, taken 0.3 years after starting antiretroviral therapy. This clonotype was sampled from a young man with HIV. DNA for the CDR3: TGCGCCAGCAGCTTGGCCCAACAGAAAAATGAAAAACTGTTTTTT. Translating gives CASSLAQQKNEKLFF.